The table lists the clone carrying this T cell receptor beta chain with a few counts. V was clipped by 5 bases and J by 4 bases, with 11 bases between them. Germline V gives CDR1 LGHDT, CDR2 YNNKEL (reference sequence). The CDR3 extends over 13 amino acids. The sample is drawn from a study of T cells in Graves' hyperthyroidism and ophthalmopathy. Amplified regions were TCR beta CDR3 sequences from RNA transcripts. Using the HTBI primer set, a first-round RT-PCR was run on the TCR CDR3. TCRdb independently ran MiXCR on the multiplex PCR reads; one entry per CDR3 protein. This sample carries about 460,000 distinct CDR3 sequences, 20% to 25% of them seen once, and the ten largest clones take under 55%.

Source material: blood. The TCR originated in a woman aged 70-85 years with Graves' ophthalmopathy. The J gene is TRBJ1-1, the V gene TRBV3-1; D is undetermined. The CDR3 DNA sequence: TGTGCCAGCAGCACAGCGTCAGCCACTGAAGCTTTCTTT. It encodes CASSTASATEAFF.